Presented here are 32 T cell receptor beta chains from one specimen sequenced in a study of T-cell memory formation after mild COVID-19 (dated by TCRdb to the early 2020s). Preparation of the library involved 5' RACE. TCRdb lists the instrument as Illumina NovaSeq 6000. Using fastp at Q25 and MiXCR, TCRdb reprocessed the public reads and kept productive beta chains. Each record represents a unique CDR3 protein, reported with the most common genes and DNA among its rows. The sample has about 390,000 distinct CDR3 sequences on record, 16% of them singletons. Clones ranked in the top ten supply around a fifth of the sample. The sequenced sample was PBMCs or a T cell subset sorted from them (not recorded which). The receptors derive from a young man who had mild COVID-19 (a few samples of this study predate the infection). The sample titles of this study are shuffled in the database, so cell type and time point are left out; the donor was told from shared clones.

V gene TRBV20-1 combines with J gene TRBJ1-1; D not resolved. The CDR3 covers 13 residues. In germline, CDR1 is DFQATT, CDR2 SNEGSKA (reference sequence). The CDR3 is CSAYRDPNTEAFF. DNA of the CDR3: TGCAGCGCTTACCGGGATCCGAACACTGAAGCTTTCTTT.

This chain links TRBV20-1 with TRBJ1-5, with no clear D. The CDR3 consists of 16 residues. Germline V gene data show CDR1 as DFQATT and CDR2 as SNEGSKA (reference sequence). V was trimmed by 2 bases and J by 4 bases, leaving 18 bases between them. The CDR3 is CSARSPMAFRNQPQHF. CDR3 DNA sequence: TGCAGTGCTAGATCCCCTATGGCGTTCAGAAATCAGCCCCAGCATTTT.

This clonotype was detected ten times or more. This chain joins TRBV28 and TRBJ2-5; D unclear. CDR3 size: 12 residues. V lost 2 bases to trimming and J lost 1 base, with 2 bases between them. Germline V gene sequence: CDR1 MDHEN, CDR2 SYDVKM. CDR3 bases: TGTGCCAGCAGTTTACTCCAAGAGACCCAGTACTTC. This encodes CASSLLQETQYF.

The V gene is TRBV12-3 or TRBV12-4, the J gene TRBJ2-1, with 12 bases identical to TRBD2. The junction had 3 bases not matched to a gene; V was cut back by 6 bases and J by 6 bases. The CDR3 totals 14 residues. The CDR3 loop reads CASRRLAGVNEQFF. The CDR3 DNA reads as TGTGCCAGCAGAAGACTAGCGGGGGTCAATGAGCAGTTCTTC.

The chain carries TRBV18 and TRBJ2-5; D is tentatively TRBD1 or TRBD2 (6 bases each). Trimming shortened V by 6 bases and J by 5 bases, and 13 bases separated the two germline ends. This CDR3 contains 13 residues. Germline V gene data show CDR1 as KGHSH and CDR2 as LQKENI. CDR3 coding DNA: TGTGCCAGCTCGACACGGGGGCAGGAGACCCAGTACTTC. Residues: CASSTRGQETQYF.

The chain couples TRBV7-9 to TRBJ1-1, with unresolved D. Germline lookup yields CDR1 SEHNR and CDR2 FQNEAQ (reference sequence). CDR3 length: 15 residues. The V gene lost 3 bases and the J gene lost 7 bases, with 18 bases spanning the gap. The CDR3 reads CASSFLTHDTHEAFF. Written as DNA, the CDR3 is TGTGCCAGCAGCTTCCTGACCCACGACACCCATGAAGCTTTCTTT.

This clonotype was observed at least ten times. This chain connects TRBV4-1 to TRBJ2-2; 8 bases align to TRBD1. The V gene's germline CDR1 is MGHRA and CDR2 YSYEKL. The CDR3 sequence is 15 residues long. The V gene end was trimmed by 5 bases and the J gene end by 7 bases; junction bases not matched to a gene: 9. The CDR3 nucleotides read TGCGCCAGCAGCATACAGGACAGGGTTGGCGGGGAGCTGTTTTTT. Protein product: CASSIQDRVGGELFF.

V is TRBV5-1 and J is TRBJ2-7, with 8 bases that match TRBD2. Germline CDR1 SGHRS, CDR2 YFSETQ. This CDR3 contains 13 residues. The trim removed 2 bases at V and 6 bases at J, leaving 4 bases unmatched. CDR3 in amino acids: CASSFGGDGEQYV. In nucleotides, the CDR3 is TGCGCCAGCAGCTTCGGGGGGGATGGCGAGCAGTACGTC.

This clonotype has a count of ten or more. The chain has TRBV20-1 and TRBJ2-1; the match to TRBD2 covers 10 bases. V shed 7 bases and J 12 bases; nucleotides not matched to a gene: 15. The CDR3 has 14 residues. From germline, CDR1 is DFQATT and CDR2 SNEGSKA (reference sequence). CDR3 bases: TGCAGTGTCACCCGTGGTAGCGGGGGGAGGGTGCAGTTCTTC. This gives the protein CSVTRGSGGRVQFF.

V usage is TRBV6-5 and J usage is TRBJ1-6; possible D gene TRBD1, 5 bases. Trimming took 6 bases from V and 9 from J, leaving 18 bases between them. Germline-derived CDR1 and CDR2 are MNHEY and SVGAGI. The CDR3 is 15 amino acids. CDR3 sequence (DNA): TGTGCCAGCAGGCTCTTCCGGGGCGCAAGTTCACCCCTCCACTTT. Translating it yields CASRLFRGASSPLHF.

This clonotype appeared a few times. The chain employs TRBV5-1 and TRBJ2-1; 9 bases are a match to TRBD1. V was clipped by 5 bases and J by 9 bases; unmatched bases: 9. Germline V gene lookup returns CDR1 SGHRS and CDR2 YFSETQ. This CDR3 comprises 14 residues. The CDR3 DNA sequence: TGCGCCAGCAGGACCGGGACAGGGAGCCGTGAGCAGTTCTTC. Its protein is CASRTGTGSREQFF. Full variable domain (missing parts from reference TRBV5-1 and TRBJ2-1): KAGVTQTPRYLIKTRGQQVTLSCSPISGHRSVSWYQQTPGQGLQFLFEYFSETQRNKGNFPGRFSGRQFSNSRSEMNVSTLELGDSALYLCASRTGTGSREQFFGPGTRLTVL.

In DNA form, the CDR3 reads TGTGCCAGCAGTCTTCTCCCAGGGGTTGAGGATGGCTACACCTTC. Its protein product is CASSLLPGVEDGYTF. This chain joins TRBV7-9 and TRBJ1-2; weak D call: TRBD1 (6 bases). The V and J ends lost 6 bases and 6 bases respectively, with 20 bases between them. Germline assignment: CDR1 SEHNR and CDR2 FQNEAQ (reference sequence). The CDR3 has 15 amino acids.

The chain has TRBV7-9 and TRBJ1-1, with D unclear. Germline V gene data show CDR1 as SEHNR and CDR2 as FQNEAQ (reference sequence). This CDR3 comprises 14 residues. With 5 bases removed from V and 7 bases from J, the gap between germline ends came to 17 bases. As DNA, the CDR3 is TGTGCCAGCAGCCCGAGCCGGGCCGTAGATGAAGCTTTCTTT. Protein product: CASSPSRAVDEAFF.

The sample holds a few counts of this clonotype. The chain is built from TRBV20-1 and TRBJ2-7; TRBD1 agrees at 8 bases. CDR1 DFQATT and CDR2 SNEGSKA come from the germline V gene (reference sequence). The V and J ends lost 1 base and 0 bases, in that order; junction bases with no gene match: 8. The CDR3 has 16 residues. The CDR3 sequence: CSARVPVTGASYEQYF. The CDR3 coding sequence is TGCAGTGCTAGAGTCCCCGTGACAGGGGCCTCCTACGAGCAGTACTTC.

The J gene is TRBJ1-5, the V gene TRBV24-1, with a possible D match to TRBD1 (5 bases). The germline V and J ends were trimmed by 7 bases and 12 bases, with 18 bases remaining between them. This CDR3 is built from 13 residues. Germline values: CDR1 KGHDR, CDR2 SFDVKD. CDR3 sequence: CATSAPPDGHQHF. The CDR3, as DNA: TGTGCCACCAGCGCTCCCCCGGACGGACACCAGCATTTT.

The table lists this clonotype with a few counts. One end of the junction does not line up with germline, which may come from a read error. The chain uses TRBV12-3 or TRBV12-4 and TRBJ2-2; perhaps TRBD1 as D (6 bases). This CDR3 spans 14 amino acids. This CDR3 is CASSFIGDTGELFF. CDR3 coding DNA: TGTGCCAGCAGTTTTATCGGGGACACCGGGGAGTTGTTTTTT.

The V call is TRBV5-1, the J call TRBJ1-1; D is undetermined. CDR3 length: 13 amino acids. The germline V and J ends were trimmed by 1 base and 11 bases, with 15 bases remaining between them. Per the germline V gene, CDR1 is SGHRS and CDR2 is YFSETQ. CDR3 protein: CASSLWGSVDAFF. The CDR3 DNA follows: TGCGCCAGCAGCTTGTGGGGTTCTGTAGACGCTTTCTTT. The full variable domain, in which reference TRBV5-1 and TRBJ1-1 provide the parts outside the CDR3, is KAGVTQTPRYLIKTRGQQVTLSCSPISGHRSVSWYQQTPGQGLQFLFEYFSETQRNKGNFPGRFSGRQFSNSRSEMNVSTLELGDSALYLCASSLWGSVDAFFGQGTRLTVV.

This clonotype was seen a few times. The chain uses TRBV12-3 or TRBV12-4 and TRBJ2-3; the match to TRBD1 covers 10 bases. The CDR3 has 17 residues. V shed 1 base and J 0 bases; nucleotides not matched to a gene: 4. CDR3 amino acids: CASSLVPGQGSTDTQYF. The CDR3 DNA is TGTGCCAGCAGTTTAGTCCCGGGACAGGGGAGCACAGATACGCAGTATTTT.

This clonotype was observed a handful of times. This rearrangement joins TRBV6-6 to TRBJ2-7; the match to TRBD1 covers 7 bases. This CDR3 region has 16 residues. Per germline, CDR1 MNHNY and CDR2 SVGAGI (reference sequence). V shed 6 bases and J 0 bases; nucleotides not matched to a gene: 11. CDR3 region: CASSSLPGQPSYEQYF. DNA for the CDR3: TGTGCCAGCAGCTCCTTACCGGGACAGCCCTCCTACGAGCAGTACTTC.

A few counts support this clonotype. This chain links TRBV5-6 with TRBJ1-6; D remains ambiguous. Germline CDR1 and CDR2: SGHDT and YYEEEE. The CDR3 contains 15 residues. V was shortened by 2 bases and J by 3 bases, with 9 bases between the two germline ends. The CDR3 protein is CASSFWALYNSPLHF. CDR3 bases: TGTGCCAGCAGCTTCTGGGCACTCTATAATTCACCCCTCCACTTT.

A few counts support this clonotype. The V and J genes are TRBV6-2 or TRBV6-3 and TRBJ2-7; D is unclear. Trimming left V 4 bases short and J 4 bases short, with 14 bases between. This CDR3 is built from 14 residues. CDR1 is MNHEY, CDR2 SVGEGT, per germline. The CDR3 nucleotides are TGTGCCAGCAGTTCACCTACACGGATATACGAGCAGTACGTC. It codes for CASSSPTRIYEQYV.

The chain couples TRBV6-2 or TRBV6-3 to TRBJ2-2; tentatively, D is TRBD1 or TRBD2 (5 bases each). Trimming pared 5 bases from V and 4 bases from J, leaving 17 bases between. This CDR3 has 16 residues. Germline values: CDR1 MNHEY, CDR2 SVGEGT. The CDR3 here is CASSRRDLRVTGELFF. CDR3 sequence (DNA): TGTGCCAGCAGTCGCCGGGACCTTAGAGTCACCGGGGAGCTGTTTTTT.

This clonotype was recorded a few times. CDR3 bases: TGTGCCAGCAGCCCGCCTTTGGGGCAGGCATCCTACGAGCAGTACTTC. It encodes CASSPPLGQASYEQYF. The chain carries TRBV7-9 and TRBJ2-7, with D possibly matching TRBD1 (5 bases). Germline V gene sequence: CDR1 SEHNR, CDR2 FQNEAQ (reference sequence). Trimming cost V 5 bases and J 1 base, with 18 bases left between them. CDR3 length: 16 amino acids.

This clonotype has at least ten counts. This rearrangement joins TRBV5-1 to TRBJ2-2, with 9 bases fitting TRBD1. The CDR3 has 14 residues. The junction had 2 bases not matched to a gene; V was cut back by 4 bases and J by 4 bases. Germline assignment: CDR1 SGHRS and CDR2 YFSETQ. The CDR3 here is CASSQTGGTGELFF. In DNA, the CDR3 is TGCGCCAGCAGCCAGACAGGGGGCACCGGGGAGCTGTTTTTT.

This clonotype has just a few counts. The J gene is TRBJ2-1, the V gene TRBV4-1; D gene unclear. Germline loops: CDR1 MGHRA, CDR2 YSYEKL. CDR3 size: 14 residues. V was cut by 1 base and J by 9 bases, with 13 bases left in between. The CDR3 nucleotides read TGCGCCAGCAGCCAAGCGGCGGCCTTGGGTGAGCAGTTCTTC. Translating gives CASSQAAALGEQFF.

This clonotype was seen a handful of times. The chain is built from TRBV7-9 and TRBJ1-2; unclear D gene. Germline V gives CDR1 SEHNR, CDR2 FQNEAQ (reference sequence). This CDR3 comprises 13 residues. With 3 bases removed from V and 8 bases from J, the gap between germline ends came to 13 bases. Here the CDR3 reads CASSFDGFSGYTF. CDR3 nucleotides: TGTGCCAGCAGCTTCGACGGGTTTTCGGGCTACACCTTC.

The chain uses TRBV2 and TRBJ1-1, with 9 bases fitting TRBD1. The CDR3 runs to 13 residues. V lost 10 bases and J lost 1; bases outside the gene matches: 4. Germline CDR1 reads SNHLY; CDR2 reads FYNNEI. The DNA of the CDR3 is TGTGCCACACACAGGGGGCAGAACACTGAAGCTTTCTTT. Translating gives CATHRGQNTEAFF.

This clonotype was found a few times. This sequence joins TRBV20-1 and TRBJ2-5, with D tentatively TRBD1 or TRBD2 (5 bases each). The CDR3 has 13 amino acids. The V gene lost 7 bases and the J gene lost 7 bases, with 19 bases spanning the gap. The V gene's germline CDR1 is DFQATT and CDR2 SNEGSKA (reference sequence). Here the CDR3 DNA reads TGCAGTGTCTCCGCCGGGACCCCAGGGACCCAGTACTTC. It is translated as CSVSAGTPGTQYF.

This clonotype was observed a few times. The CDR3 spells CASSPRPGGAETQYF. CDR3 sequence (DNA): TGCGCCAGCAGCCCGAGACCCGGGGGGGCGGAGACCCAGTACTTC. The rearrangement joins TRBV5-1 to TRBJ2-5; 8 nucleotides agree with TRBD2. Trimming cost V 4 bases and J 5 bases; bases outside gene matches: 10. The CDR3 extends over 15 amino acids. Germline values: CDR1 SGHRS, CDR2 YFSETQ.

The V and J genes are TRBV3-1 and TRBJ2-3, with D perhaps TRBD2 (6 bases). V lost 4 bases to trimming and J lost 6 bases, with 23 bases between them. Germline V gene sequence: CDR1 LGHDT, CDR2 YNNKEL (reference sequence). CDR3 length: 17 residues. DNA for the CDR3: TGTGCCAGCAGCCCCCCCGGGGGAGACACCCAATACGATACGCAGTATTTT. This gives the protein CASSPPGGDTQYDTQYF.

The chain joins TRBV2 to TRBJ2-2, with D tentatively TRBD2 (5 bases). CDR3 length equals 17 residues. The germline CDR1 and CDR2 sequences are SNHLY and FYNNEI. V gave up 3 bases and J gave up 1 base, with 15 bases separating them. This CDR3 is CASSDRGTVWNTGELFF. DNA of the CDR3: TGTGCCAGCAGTGATCGGGGAACAGTATGGAACACCGGGGAGCTGTTTTTT.

In its sample, this clonotype was seen a few times. The chain combines TRBV21-1 with TRBJ1-4; the table's D call TRBD1 went unverified against the DNA. TRBV21-1 is a listed pseudogene. The CDR3 totals 22 residues. The DNA for the CDR3 is TGTGCCAGCAGCAAAGGGAATCGAGGCCCCGTGACAGGAAACCTCGGGGGTGAAAAACTGTTTTTT. This translates into CASSKGNRGPVTGNLGGEKLFF.